This T cell receptor (beta chain) is from a study of Ad26.COV2.S vaccination and SARS-CoV-2 variants. The overall study: Donor was one of the participants in the Ad26.COV2.S arm of the COV1001 trial. By the intramuscular route, Ad26.COV2.S was given once, or twice 56 days apart. Whole-study findings and limits: There was reportedly substantial breadth in spike-specific CD8+ and CD4+ T cell responses after vaccination. Possibly, TCR breadth and depth analyses underestimated total T cell responses.

Specified treatment: some 20 received Ad26.COV2.S at low or high dose, single or two shots; roughly five received placebo; per-sample allocation not given. Vaccine and placebo recipients were sampled on day 63 after the first injection. As to this clone: Its antigen is still unknown.

Here immunoSEQ multiplex PCR was the method, and the copy in TCRdb shows in-frame clones only, minus some. The table has roughly 350,000 clones, about nine tenths seen once. Sequencing was performed on peripheral blood, taken in a trial of Ad26.COV2.S vaccine versus placebo. The clonotype was recovered from a person between 18 and 65 years old who received the Ad26.COV2.S COVID-19 vaccine or a placebo.

The CDR3: CASSSGEDTQYF. The CDR3 DNA sequence: TGTGCCAGCAGCTCAGGGGAGGATACGCAGTATTTT. This sequence joins TRBV5-4 and TRBJ2-3; weak D call: TRBD1 (6 bases). CDR1 is SGHNT, CDR2 YYREEE, per germline (reference sequence). The V end was cut by 3 bases, the J end by 6 bases, with 8 bases between. This CDR3 region has 12 residues.